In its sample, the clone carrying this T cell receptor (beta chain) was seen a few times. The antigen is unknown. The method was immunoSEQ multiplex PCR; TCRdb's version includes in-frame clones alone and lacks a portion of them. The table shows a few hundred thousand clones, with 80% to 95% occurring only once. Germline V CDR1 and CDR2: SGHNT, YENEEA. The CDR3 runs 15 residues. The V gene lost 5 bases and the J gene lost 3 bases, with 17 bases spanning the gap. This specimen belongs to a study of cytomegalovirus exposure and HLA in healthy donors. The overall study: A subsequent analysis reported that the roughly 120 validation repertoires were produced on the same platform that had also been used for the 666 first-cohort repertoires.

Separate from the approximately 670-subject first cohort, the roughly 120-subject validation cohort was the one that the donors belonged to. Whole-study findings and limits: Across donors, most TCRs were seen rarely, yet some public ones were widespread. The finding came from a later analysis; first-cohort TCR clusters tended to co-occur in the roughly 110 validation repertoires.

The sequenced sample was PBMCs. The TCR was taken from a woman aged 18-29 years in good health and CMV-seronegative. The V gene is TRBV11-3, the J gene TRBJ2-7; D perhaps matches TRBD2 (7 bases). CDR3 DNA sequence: TGTGCCAGCAGCCAGGGGACTACGGAGGGCTACGAGCAGTACTTC. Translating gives CASSQGTTEGYEQYF.